The 15 T cell receptor beta chains below were found in one sample sequenced in a study of graft-versus-host responses after intestinal transplantation. These TCRs are of unknown antigen specificity. The repertoire was sequenced with immunoSEQ multiplex PCR; TCRdb's copy has only in-frame clones and lacks some. The sample includes about 88,000 clones, 80% to 95% seen only once; the top ten take about 0.28%. The source material was unstimulated CD4+ T cells sorted from spleen or lymph node cells, sampled before intestinal transplant. The receptors were gathered from a human donor who received an intestinal transplant.

J is TRBJ2-4 and V is TRBV7-9; D is possibly TRBD2 (5 bases). The CDR3 has 11 amino acids. V shed 3 bases and J shed 16 bases, with 13 bases lying between them. CDR1 is SEHNR and CDR2 is FQNEAQ in the germline V gene (reference sequence). CDR3 nucleotide sequence: TGTGCCAGCAGCTTGGGTCCGCGGGTCTACTTC. Protein sequence: CASSLGPRVYF.

J is TRBJ1-3 and V is TRBV5-6, with TRBD1 as a possible D gene (5 bases). Trimming took 2 bases from V and 3 from J, leaving 12 bases between them. The CDR3 sequence is 15 residues long. CDR1 is SGHDT, CDR2 YYEEEE, per germline. The CDR3 bases are TGTGCCAGCAGCTTCGGGGGGTCTGGTGGAAACACCATATATTTT. This sequence encodes CASSFGGSGGNTIYF.

The V call is TRBV6-1, the J call TRBJ2-5; 7 bases align to TRBD1. The CDR3 length is 15 residues. Trimming took 6 bases from V and 2 from J; bases not matched to a gene: 9. The germline gives CDR1 MNHNS, CDR2 SASEGT. The CDR3 sequence: CASRYRGPLQETQYF. CDR3 bases: TGTGCCAGCAGGTACAGGGGCCCCCTACAAGAGACCCAGTACTTC.

This clone showed up just once. V is TRBV5-1 and J is TRBJ2-3; 11 bases are shared with TRBD2. The CDR3 extends over 22 amino acids. With 1 base clipped from V and 2 bases from J, the junction kept 21 bases outside the gene matches. Germline CDR1 SGHRS, CDR2 YFSETQ. The CDR3 DNA sequence: TGCGCCAGCAGCTTGATGGGGCTAGCGGGAGGCTCGGGGATTAGCTACACAGATACGCAGTATTTT. Translation gives CASSLMGLAGGSGISYTDTQYF.

The chain links TRBV2 to TRBJ1-2, with D possibly being TRBD1 (5 bases). Per germline, CDR1 SNHLY and CDR2 FYNNEI. The V gene lost 6 bases and the J gene lost 6 bases, with 20 bases spanning the gap. This CDR3 is built from 15 residues. In DNA form, the CDR3 reads TGTGCCAGCAGCGGCGGACGGGGGAGAGGGGATGGCTACACCTTC. Amino acid sequence: CASSGGRGRGDGYTF.

The chain links TRBV14 to TRBJ2-1; 9 bases are shared with TRBD1. Germline V lookup: CDR1 SGHDN, CDR2 FVKESK. This CDR3 has 15 residues. After removal of 4 bases from V and 4 bases from J, the junction contained 5 bases not matched to a gene. This chain's CDR3 is CASSRRQGGYNEQFF. Here the CDR3 DNA reads TGTGCCAGCAGCCGCCGACAGGGGGGGTACAATGAGCAGTTCTTC.

The J gene is TRBJ2-2, the V gene TRBV11-3; possibly TRBD2 for D (6 bases). The CDR3 is made up of 15 amino acids. V lost 5 bases, J lost 2 bases, and 12 bases lay in between. Germline V CDR1 and CDR2: SGHNT, YENEEA. The CDR3 DNA reads TGTGCCAGCAGCCCGGGACTTATTAACACCGGGGAGCTGTTTTTT. Protein sequence: CASSPGLINTGELFF. Drawing the rest from reference TRBV11-3 and TRBJ2-2, the complete variable domain is EAGVVQSPRYKIIEKKQPVAFWCNPISGHNTLYWYLQNLGQGPELLIRYENEEAVDDSQLPKDRFSAERLKGVDSTLKIQPAELGDSAVYLCASSPGLINTGELFFGEGSRLTVL.

Of note for this clone: Mismatch with germline at one junction end may stem from a read error. The rearrangement links TRBV5-1 to TRBJ2-7, with D possibly being TRBD1 or TRBD2 (5 bases each). This CDR3 has 14 amino acids. CDR1 is SGHRS and CDR2 is YFSETQ in the germline V gene. Here the CDR3 reads CASSLLARDRGENF. CDR3 bases: TGCGCCAGCAGCTTGTTAGCCCGGGACCGCGGAGAAAACTTC.

The chain links TRBV7-9 to TRBJ2-7, with 11 positions matching TRBD1. This CDR3 contains 16 residues. From germline, CDR1 is SEHNR and CDR2 FQNEAQ (reference sequence). The trim removed 5 bases at V and 1 base at J, leaving 7 bases unmatched. The CDR3 here is CASSLPGQGVSYEQYF. The CDR3, as DNA: TGTGCCAGCAGCCTTCCGGGACAGGGGGTATCCTACGAGCAGTACTTC.

The chain couples TRBV6-5 to TRBJ1-3, with TRBD1 matching over 7 bases. V lost 11 bases to trimming and J lost 3 bases; unmatched junction nucleotides: 13. This CDR3 contains 15 residues. Germline CDR1 MNHEY, CDR2 SVGAGI. Written as DNA, the CDR3 is TGTGCCGGACGACAGGGCCCCAAGAGTGGAAACACCATATATTTT. It is translated as CAGRQGPKSGNTIYF.

The V gene is TRBV5-1, the J gene TRBJ2-7; 9 bases match TRBD2. Trimming took 3 bases from V and 4 from J; bases not matched to a gene: 8. The germline V gene has CDR1 SGHRS and CDR2 YFSETQ. This CDR3 is built from 15 residues. CDR3 nucleotides: TGCGCCAGCAGCTCCCGGGGACTAGCAGAATACGAGCAGTACTTC. Translated, it gives CASSSRGLAEYEQYF.

This chain links TRBV2 with TRBJ1-3; D gene ambiguous. The V gene's germline CDR1 is SNHLY and CDR2 FYNNEI. The CDR3 runs to 16 residues. V was shortened by 3 bases and J by 0 bases, with 12 bases between the two germline ends. CDR3 sequence reads: CASSEDEYLSGNTIYF. The CDR3 nucleotides are TGTGCCAGCAGTGAGGACGAATACCTCTCTGGAAACACCATATATTTT.

The J gene is TRBJ1-1, the V gene TRBV10-3; the match to TRBD1 covers 11 bases. Germline trimming cut 3 bases from V and 0 bases from J; bases unmatched to any gene: 6. The CDR3 is 17 residues long. CDR1 and CDR2 (germline): ENHRY, SYGVKD. The CDR3 sequence: CAISEPDRGLLNTEAFF. The DNA for the CDR3 is TGTGCCATCAGTGAACCGGACAGGGGGCTTTTGAACACTGAAGCTTTCTTT.

The V and J genes are TRBV2 and TRBJ1-4; 7 bases line up with TRBD1. The CDR3 spans 15 residues. V shed 6 bases, J shed 8 bases, and the junction held 12 bases outside the gene matches. Germline-derived CDR1 and CDR2 are SNHLY and FYNNEI. Here the CDR3 reads CASSATGLRAEKLFF. CDR3 bases: TGTGCCAGCAGCGCGACAGGGCTTCGAGCGGAAAAACTGTTTTTT.

V is TRBV19 and J is TRBJ2-1; maybe TRBD2 (5 bases). This CDR3 region has 14 residues. CDR1 LNHDA and CDR2 SQIVND come from the germline V gene (reference sequence). Trimming took off 4 bases at V and 9 bases at J, with 16 bases between the two ends. In DNA, the CDR3 is TGTGCCAGTAGTAGGGTGGACGCCGCGGGTGAGCAGTTCTTC. This translates into CASSRVDAAGEQFF.